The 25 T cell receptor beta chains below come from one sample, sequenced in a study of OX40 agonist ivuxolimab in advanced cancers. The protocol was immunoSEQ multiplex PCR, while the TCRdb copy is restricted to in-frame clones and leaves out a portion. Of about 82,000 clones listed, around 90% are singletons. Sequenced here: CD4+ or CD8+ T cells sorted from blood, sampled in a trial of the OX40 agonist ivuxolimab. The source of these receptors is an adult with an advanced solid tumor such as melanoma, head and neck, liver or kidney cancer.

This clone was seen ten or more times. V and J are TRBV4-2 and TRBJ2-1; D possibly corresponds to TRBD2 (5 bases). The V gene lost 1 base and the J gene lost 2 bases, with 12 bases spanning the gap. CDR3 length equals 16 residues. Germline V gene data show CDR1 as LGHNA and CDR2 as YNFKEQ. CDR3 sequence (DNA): TGTGCCAGCAGCCAAGTAGGTCCGGGAACCTACAATGAGCAGTTCTTC. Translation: CASSQVGPGTYNEQFF.

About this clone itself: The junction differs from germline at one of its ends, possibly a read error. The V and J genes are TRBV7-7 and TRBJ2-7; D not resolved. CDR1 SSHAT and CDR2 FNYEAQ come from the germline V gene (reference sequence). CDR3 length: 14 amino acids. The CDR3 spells CASSPPFRPYEQYF. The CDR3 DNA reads TGTGCTAGCAGCCCCCCGTTCAGGCCCTACGAGCAGTACTTC.

CDR3 DNA sequence: TGTGCCAGCAGCTTGCTAGCGGGAGGGCCGGACATTCAGTACTTC. Its protein product is CASSLLAGGPDIQYF. The chain carries TRBV5-6 and TRBJ2-4; 12 nucleotides align to TRBD2. The CDR3 consists of 15 residues. V lost 1 base and J lost 8; bases outside the gene matches: 4. CDR1 and CDR2 from the germline V gene are SGHDT and YYEEEE.

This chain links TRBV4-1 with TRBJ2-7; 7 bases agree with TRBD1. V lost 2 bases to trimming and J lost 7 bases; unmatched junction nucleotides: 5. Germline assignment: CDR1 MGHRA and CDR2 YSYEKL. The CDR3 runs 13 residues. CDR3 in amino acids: CASSQRQGWEQYF. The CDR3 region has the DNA TGCGCCAGCAGCCAACGACAGGGATGGGAGCAGTACTTC.

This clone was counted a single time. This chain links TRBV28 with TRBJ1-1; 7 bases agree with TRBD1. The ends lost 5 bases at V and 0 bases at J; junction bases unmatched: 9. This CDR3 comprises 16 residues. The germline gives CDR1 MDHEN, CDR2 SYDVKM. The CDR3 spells CASSPGGEGMNTEAFF. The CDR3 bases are TGTGCCAGCAGTCCAGGGGGTGAGGGGATGAACACTGAAGCTTTCTTT. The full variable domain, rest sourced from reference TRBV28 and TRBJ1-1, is DVKVTQSSRYLVKRTGEKVFLECVQDMDHENMFWYRQDPGLGLRLIYFSYDVKMKEKGDIPEGYSVSREKKERFSLILESASTNQTSMYLCASSPGGEGMNTEAFFGQGTRLTVV.

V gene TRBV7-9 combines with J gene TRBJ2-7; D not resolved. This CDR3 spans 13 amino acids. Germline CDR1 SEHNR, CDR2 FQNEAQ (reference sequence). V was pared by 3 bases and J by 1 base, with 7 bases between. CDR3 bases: TGTGCCAGCAGCTTGACACCGTCCTACGAGCAGTACTTC. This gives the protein CASSLTPSYEQYF. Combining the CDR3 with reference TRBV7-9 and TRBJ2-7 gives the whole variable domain DTGVSQNPRHKITKRGQNVTFRCDPISEHNRLYWYRQTLGQGPEFLTYFQNEAQLEKSRLLSDRFSAERPKGSFSTLEIQRTEQGDSAMYLCASSLTPSYEQYFGPGTRLTVT.

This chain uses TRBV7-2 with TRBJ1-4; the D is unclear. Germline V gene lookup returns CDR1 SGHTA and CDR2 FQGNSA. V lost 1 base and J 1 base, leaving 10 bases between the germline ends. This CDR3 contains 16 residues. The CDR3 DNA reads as TGTGCCAGCAGCTTAGATCGTCCGGGAACTAATGAAAAACTGTTTTTT. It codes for CASSLDRPGTNEKLFF.

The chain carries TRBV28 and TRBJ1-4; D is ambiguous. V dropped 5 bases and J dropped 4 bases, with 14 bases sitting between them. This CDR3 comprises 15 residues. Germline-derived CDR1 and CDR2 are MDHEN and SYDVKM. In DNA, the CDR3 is TGTGCCAGCAGTACCTGGTCAGGAAGTAATGAAAAACTGTTTTTT. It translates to CASSTWSGSNEKLFF.

The chain's CDR3 is CASSYKGAITDTQYF. CDR3 nucleotide sequence: TGTGCCAGCAGTTACAAGGGGGCGATCACAGATACGCAGTATTTT. J is TRBJ2-3 and V is TRBV6-5, with TRBD1 identical over 7 bases. The V and J ends lost 2 bases and 2 bases, in that order; junction bases with no gene match: 4. The CDR3 has 15 residues. Germline V CDR1 and CDR2: MNHEY, SVGAGI.

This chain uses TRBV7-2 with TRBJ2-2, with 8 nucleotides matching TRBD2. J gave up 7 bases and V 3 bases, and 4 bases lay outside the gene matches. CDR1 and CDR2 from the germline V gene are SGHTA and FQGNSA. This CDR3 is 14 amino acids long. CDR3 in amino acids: CASSFQRGYGELFF. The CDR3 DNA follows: TGTGCCAGCAGCTTTCAGCGGGGGTACGGGGAGCTGTTTTTT.

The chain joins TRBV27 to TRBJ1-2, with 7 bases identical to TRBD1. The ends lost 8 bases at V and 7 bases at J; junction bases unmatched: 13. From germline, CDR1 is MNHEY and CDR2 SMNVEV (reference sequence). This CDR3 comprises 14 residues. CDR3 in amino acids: CASGRIDRDSGYTF. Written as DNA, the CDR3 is TGTGCCAGCGGACGAATAGACAGGGATAGTGGCTACACCTTC.

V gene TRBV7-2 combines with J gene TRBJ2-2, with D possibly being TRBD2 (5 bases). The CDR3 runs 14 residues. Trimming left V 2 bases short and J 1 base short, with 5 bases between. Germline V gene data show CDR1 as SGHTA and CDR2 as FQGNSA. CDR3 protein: CASSLSGNTGELFF. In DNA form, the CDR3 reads TGTGCCAGCAGCTTAAGCGGGAACACCGGGGAGCTGTTTTTT.

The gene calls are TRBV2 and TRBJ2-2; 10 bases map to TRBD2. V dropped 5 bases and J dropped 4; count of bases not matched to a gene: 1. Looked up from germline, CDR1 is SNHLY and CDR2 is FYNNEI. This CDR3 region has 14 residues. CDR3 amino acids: CASSRTSGTGELFF. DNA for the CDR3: TGTGCCAGCAGTCGGACTAGCGGCACCGGGGAGCTGTTTTTT.

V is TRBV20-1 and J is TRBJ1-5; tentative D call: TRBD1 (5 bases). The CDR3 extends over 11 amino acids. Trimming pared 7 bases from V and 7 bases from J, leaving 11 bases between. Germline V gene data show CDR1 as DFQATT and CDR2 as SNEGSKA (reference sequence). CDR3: CSVTGGQPQHF. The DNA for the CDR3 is TGCAGTGTAACCGGGGGGCAGCCCCAGCATTTT.

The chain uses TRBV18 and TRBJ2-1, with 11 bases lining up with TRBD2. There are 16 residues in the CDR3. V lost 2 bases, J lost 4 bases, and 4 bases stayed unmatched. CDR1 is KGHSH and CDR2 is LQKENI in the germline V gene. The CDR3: CASSPSLAGVYNEQFF. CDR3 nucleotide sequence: TGTGCCAGCTCACCATCACTAGCGGGAGTTTACAATGAGCAGTTCTTC.

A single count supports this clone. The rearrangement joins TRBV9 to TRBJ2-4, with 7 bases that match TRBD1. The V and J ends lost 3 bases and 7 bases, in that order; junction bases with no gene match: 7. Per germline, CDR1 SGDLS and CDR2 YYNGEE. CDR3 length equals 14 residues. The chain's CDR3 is CASSGPQTGNIQYF. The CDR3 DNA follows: TGTGCCAGCAGCGGGCCCCAGACAGGGAACATTCAGTACTTC.

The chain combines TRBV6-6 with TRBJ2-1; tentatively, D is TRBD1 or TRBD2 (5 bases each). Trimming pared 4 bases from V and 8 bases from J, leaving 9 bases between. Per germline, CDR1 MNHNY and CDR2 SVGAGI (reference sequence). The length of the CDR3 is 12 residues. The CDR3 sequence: CASSSRGYEQFF. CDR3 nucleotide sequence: TGTGCCAGCAGTTCGAGGGGCTATGAGCAGTTCTTC.

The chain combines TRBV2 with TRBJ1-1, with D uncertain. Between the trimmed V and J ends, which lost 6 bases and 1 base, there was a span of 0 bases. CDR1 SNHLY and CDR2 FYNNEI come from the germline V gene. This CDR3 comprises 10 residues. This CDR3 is CASRNTEAFF. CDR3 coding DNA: TGTGCCAGCAGGAACACTGAAGCTTTCTTT.

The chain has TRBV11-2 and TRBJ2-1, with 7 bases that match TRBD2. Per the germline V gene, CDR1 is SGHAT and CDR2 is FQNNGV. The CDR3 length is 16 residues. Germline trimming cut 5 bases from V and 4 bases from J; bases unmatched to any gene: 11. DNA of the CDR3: TGTGCCAGCAGCATTTCCGGGGGGATGGGGTACAATGAGCAGTTCTTC. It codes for CASSISGGMGYNEQFF.

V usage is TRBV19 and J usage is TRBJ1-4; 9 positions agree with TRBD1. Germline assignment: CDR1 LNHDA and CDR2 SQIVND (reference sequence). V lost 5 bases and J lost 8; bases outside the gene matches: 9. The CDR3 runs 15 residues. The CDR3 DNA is TGTGCCAGTAGTGCTTACAGGGGGCTTGGAGAAAAACTGTTTTTT. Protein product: CASSAYRGLGEKLFF.

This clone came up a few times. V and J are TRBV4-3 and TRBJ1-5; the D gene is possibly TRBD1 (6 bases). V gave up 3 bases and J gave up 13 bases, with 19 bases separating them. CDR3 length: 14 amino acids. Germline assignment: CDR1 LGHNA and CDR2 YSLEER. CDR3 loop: CASSQVIRDTKQHF. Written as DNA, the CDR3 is TGCGCCAGCAGCCAGGTCATCCGGGACACCAAGCAGCATTTT.

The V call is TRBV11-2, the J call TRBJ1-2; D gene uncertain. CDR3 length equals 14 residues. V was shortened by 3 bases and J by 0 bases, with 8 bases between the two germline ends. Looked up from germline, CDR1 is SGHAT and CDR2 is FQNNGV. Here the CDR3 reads CASSFGLSNYGYTF. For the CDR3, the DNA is TGTGCCAGCAGCTTTGGGCTATCTAACTATGGCTACACCTTC. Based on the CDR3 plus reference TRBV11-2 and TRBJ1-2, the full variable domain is EAGVAQSPRYKIIEKRQSVAFWCNPISGHATLYWYQQILGQGPKLLIQFQNNGVVDDSQLPKDRFSAERLKGVDSTLKIQPAKLEDSAVYLCASSFGLSNYGYTFGSGTRLTVV.

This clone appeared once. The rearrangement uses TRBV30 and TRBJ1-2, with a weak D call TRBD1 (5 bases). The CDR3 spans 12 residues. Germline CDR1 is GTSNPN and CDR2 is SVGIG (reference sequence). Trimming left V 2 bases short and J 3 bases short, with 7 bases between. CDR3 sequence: CAWSRGDYGYTF. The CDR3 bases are TGTGCCTGGAGTCGGGGGGACTATGGCTACACCTTC.

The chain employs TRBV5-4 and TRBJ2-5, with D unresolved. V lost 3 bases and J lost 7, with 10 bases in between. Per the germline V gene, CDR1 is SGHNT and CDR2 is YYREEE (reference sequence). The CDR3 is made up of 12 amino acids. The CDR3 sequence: CASSSPGRTQYF. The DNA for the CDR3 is TGTGCCAGCAGCTCCCCAGGACGGACCCAGTACTTC.

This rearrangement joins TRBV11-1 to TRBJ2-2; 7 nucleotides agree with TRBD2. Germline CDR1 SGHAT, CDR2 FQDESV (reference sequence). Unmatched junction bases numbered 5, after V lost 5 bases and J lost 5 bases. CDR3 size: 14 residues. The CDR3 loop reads CASSAGRGTGELFF. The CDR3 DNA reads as TGTGCCAGCAGCGCCGGGCGGGGGACCGGGGAGCTGTTTTTT.